These T cell receptor beta chains were read from a single sample in a study of blood T cell repertoires in COVID-19. Sequencing was performed with immunoSEQ multiplex PCR; in TCRdb, only in-frame clones are kept and a portion is missing. Here the sample spans around 160,000 clones, more than 75% being singletons. The sample comprised peripheral blood. The source of these receptors is an elderly man with acute or convalescent COVID-19. The CDR3 runs from the conserved cysteine through the conserved F or W. The D gene is left open where the match is weak. Clone size is not always given. Where it is, it says once, few, many or a class for expanded clones.

abundance	v_gene	d_gene	len	j_gene	CDR3nt	CDR3aa
.	TRBV5-1	.	15	TRBJ2-2	TGCGCCAGCAGCTTGGGGCATCCTGCCACCGGGGAGCTGTTTTTT	CASSLGHPATGELFF
.	TRBV4-1	.	16	TRBJ2-7	TGCGCCAGCAGCCAACGTTCAGGGTTAGGGCCCTACGAGCAGTACTTC	CASSQRSGLGPYEQYF
.	TRBV7-6	TRBD2	15	TRBJ2-1	TGTGCCAGCAGCTTGGCTTTAGCGGGAGTAAATGAGCAGTTCTTC	CASSLALAGVNEQFF
.	TRBV5-1	.	16	TRBJ1-3	TGCGCCAGCAGCACCCAACTAACAGGGTCGGGAAACACCATATATTTT	CASSTQLTGSGNTIYF
.	TRBV27	.	15	TRBJ1-5	TGTGCCAGCAGTTCCCTTCAGGGAGGGAATCAGCCCCAGCATTTT	CASSSLQGGNQPQHF
.	TRBV18	.	13	TRBJ2-1	TGTGCCAGCTCAGAGGGCCAACCGACCAAGCAGTTCTTC	CASSEGQPTKQFF
.	TRBV7-2	TRBD1	12	TRBJ2-1	TGTGCCAGCAGCATACCGGCAGGGGGCTTGTTCTTC	CASSIPAGGLFF
.	TRBV7-9	.	12	TRBJ2-1	TGTGCCAGCAGCTTAGGAGCGTATGAGCAGTTCTTC	CASSLGAYEQFF
.	TRBV4-1	TRBD1	17	TRBJ2-5	TGCGCCAGCAGCCAGGAGAAACAGGGGACGTGGCAAGAGACCCAGTACTTC	CASSQEKQGTWQETQYF
.	TRBV5-4	.	16	TRBJ2-5	TGTGCCAGCAGCTTGGTGTCAGGGATTTCCCAAGAGACCCAGTACTTC	CASSLVSGISQETQYF
.	TRBV19	.	15	TRBJ2-5	TGTGCCAGTAGTCCAACTACCGGCGGTCAAGAGACCCAGTACTTC	CASSPTTGGQETQYF
.	TRBV11-2	.	13	TRBJ1-1	TGTGCCAGCAGCGTTCAGGAAAACACTGAAGCTTTCTTT	CASSVQENTEAFF
.	TRBV11-1	.	14	TRBJ2-5	TGTGCCAGCAGCTCCCCGGGTCCGCTCAAGACCCAGTACTTC	CASSSPGPLKTQYF
.	TRBV7-9	TRBD2	14	TRBJ2-7	TGTGCCAGCAGCTACGGGGGGGATCATAACGAGCAGTACTTC	CASSYGGDHNEQYF
once	TRBV7-9	TRBD1	14	TRBJ2-7	TGTGCCAGCAGCTCCTTAGGGGACAGGGAGGAGCAGTACTTC	CASSSLGDREEQYF
.	TRBV4-1	.	13	TRBJ1-5	TGCGCCAGCAGCGCCGAAGGGGCTCAGCCCCAGCATTTT	CASSAEGAQPQHF
once	TRBV6-1	.	15	TRBJ2-3	TGTGCCAGCAGTGAAGCTACCTATCGGGCAGATACGCAGTATTTT	CASSEATYRADTQYF
.	TRBV5-1	TRBD1	13	TRBJ2-7	TGCGCCAGCAGCGAATCAGGGGGCTGGGAGCAGTACTTC	CASSESGGWEQYF
.	TRBV28	TRBD1	15	TRBJ1-5	TGTGCCAGCCTAGCCCGGGACAGGCTAAATCAGCCCCAGCATTTT	CASLARDRLNQPQHF
.	TRBV6-5	.	14	TRBJ2-7	TGTGCCAGCAGCAAAGAACGGGACTTGGGGGAGCAGTACTTC	CASSKERDLGEQYF
few	TRBV5-4	.	14	TRBJ2-5	TGTGCCAGCAGCCCTGGTGGGAGTCAAGAGACCCAGTACTTC	CASSPGGSQETQYF
.	TRBV28	.	15	TRBJ1-5	TGTGCCAGCAGTTTATCGGTGGGAGGGATTCAGCCCCAGCATTTT	CASSLSVGGIQPQHF
.	TRBV6-5	.	12	TRBJ2-1	TGTGCCAGCAGTACAGGGTACAATGAGCAGTTCTTC	CASSTGYNEQFF
once	TRBV5-1	.	15	TRBJ1-4	TGCGCCAGCAGCTTATCTAACAGGCCTAATGAAAAACTGTTTTTT	CASSLSNRPNEKLFF